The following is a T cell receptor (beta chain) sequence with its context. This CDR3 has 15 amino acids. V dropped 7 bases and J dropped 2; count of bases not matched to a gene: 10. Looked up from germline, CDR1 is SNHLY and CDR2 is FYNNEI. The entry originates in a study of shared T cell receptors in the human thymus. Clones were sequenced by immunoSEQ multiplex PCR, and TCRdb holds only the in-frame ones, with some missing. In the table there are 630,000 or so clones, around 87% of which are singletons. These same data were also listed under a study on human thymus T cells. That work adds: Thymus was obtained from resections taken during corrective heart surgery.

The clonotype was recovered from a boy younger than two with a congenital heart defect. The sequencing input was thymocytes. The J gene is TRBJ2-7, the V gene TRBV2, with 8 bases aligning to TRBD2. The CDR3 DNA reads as TGTGCCAGCACCCGGGGGGGAGGGTTCCCCTACGAGCAGTACTTC. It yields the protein CASTRGGGFPYEQYF.